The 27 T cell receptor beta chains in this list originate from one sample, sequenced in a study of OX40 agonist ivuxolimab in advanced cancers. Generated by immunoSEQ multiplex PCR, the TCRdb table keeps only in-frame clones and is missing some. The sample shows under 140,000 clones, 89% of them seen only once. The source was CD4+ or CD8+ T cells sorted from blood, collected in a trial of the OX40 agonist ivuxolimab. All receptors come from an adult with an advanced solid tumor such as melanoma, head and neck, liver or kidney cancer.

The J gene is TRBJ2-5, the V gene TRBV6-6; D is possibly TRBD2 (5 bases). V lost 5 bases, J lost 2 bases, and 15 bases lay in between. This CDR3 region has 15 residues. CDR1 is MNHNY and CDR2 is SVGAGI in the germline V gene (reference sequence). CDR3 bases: TGTGCCAGCAGTCCGGCACGGCTAGCTCAAGAGACCCAGTACTTC. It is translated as CASSPARLAQETQYF.

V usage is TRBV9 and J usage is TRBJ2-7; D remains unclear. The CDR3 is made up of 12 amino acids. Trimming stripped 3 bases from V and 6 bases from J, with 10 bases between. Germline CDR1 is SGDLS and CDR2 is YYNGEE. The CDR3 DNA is TGTGCCAGCAGCGAGCCCTCTGGCGAGCAGTACTTC. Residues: CASSEPSGEQYF.

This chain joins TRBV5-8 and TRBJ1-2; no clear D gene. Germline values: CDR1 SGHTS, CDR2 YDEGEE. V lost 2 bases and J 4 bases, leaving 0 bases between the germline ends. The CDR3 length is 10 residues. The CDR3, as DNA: TGTGCCAGCAGCTTCTATGGCTACACCTTC. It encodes CASSFYGYTF.

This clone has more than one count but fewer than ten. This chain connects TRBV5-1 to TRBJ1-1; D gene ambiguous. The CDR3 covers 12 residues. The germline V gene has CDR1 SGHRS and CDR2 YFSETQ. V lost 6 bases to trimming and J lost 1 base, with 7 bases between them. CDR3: CASTETNTEAFF. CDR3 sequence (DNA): TGCGCCAGCACCGAGACGAACACTGAAGCTTTCTTT.

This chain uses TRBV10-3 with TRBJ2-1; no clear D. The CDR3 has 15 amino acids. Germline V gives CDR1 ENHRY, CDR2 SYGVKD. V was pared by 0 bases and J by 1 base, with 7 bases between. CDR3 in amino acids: CAISESLGSYNEQFF. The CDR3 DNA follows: TGTGCCATCAGTGAGTCGTTGGGGTCCTACAATGAGCAGTTCTTC.

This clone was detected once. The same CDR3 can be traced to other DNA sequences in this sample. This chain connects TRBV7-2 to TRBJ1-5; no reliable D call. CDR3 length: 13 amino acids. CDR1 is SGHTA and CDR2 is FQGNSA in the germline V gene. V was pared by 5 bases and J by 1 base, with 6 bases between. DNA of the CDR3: TGTGCCAGCAGCCTAGACAGCAATCAGCCCCAGCATTTT. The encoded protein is CASSLDSNQPQHF.

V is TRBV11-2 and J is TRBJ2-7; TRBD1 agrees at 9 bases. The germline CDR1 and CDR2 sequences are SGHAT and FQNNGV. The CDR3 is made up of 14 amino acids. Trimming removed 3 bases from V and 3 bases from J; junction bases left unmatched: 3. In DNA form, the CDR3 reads TGTGCCAGCAGCTTCGACAGGGGGATCTACGAGCAGTACTTC. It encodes CASSFDRGIYEQYF.

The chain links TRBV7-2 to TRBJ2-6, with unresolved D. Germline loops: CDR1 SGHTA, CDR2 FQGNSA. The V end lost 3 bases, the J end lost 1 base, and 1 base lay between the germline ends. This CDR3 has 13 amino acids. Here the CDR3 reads CASSFSGANVLTF. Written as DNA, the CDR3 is TGTGCCAGCAGCTTTTCTGGGGCCAACGTCCTGACTTTC.

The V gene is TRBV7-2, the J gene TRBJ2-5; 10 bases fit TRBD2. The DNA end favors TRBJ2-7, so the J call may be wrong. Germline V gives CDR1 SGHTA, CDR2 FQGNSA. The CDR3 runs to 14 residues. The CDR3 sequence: CASSSSGSLYEQYF. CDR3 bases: TGTGCCAGCAGCTCTAGCGGGAGCTTATACGAGCAGTACTTC.

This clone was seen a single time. The CDR3 DNA reads as TGTGCCAGCAGCCAAGTTTGGGGATCTGATACGCAGTATTTT. Amino acids: CASSQVWGSDTQYF. The chain links TRBV14 to TRBJ2-3, with D uncertain. Germline-derived CDR1 and CDR2 are SGHDN and FVKESK. The V end lost 1 base, the J end lost 6 bases, and 11 bases lay between the germline ends. The CDR3 is made up of 14 amino acids.

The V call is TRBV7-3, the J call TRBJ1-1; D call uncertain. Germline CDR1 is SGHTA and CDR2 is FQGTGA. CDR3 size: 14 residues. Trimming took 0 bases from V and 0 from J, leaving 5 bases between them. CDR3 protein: CASSLTRLNTEAFF. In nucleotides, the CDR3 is TGTGCCAGCAGCTTAACGCGATTGAACACTGAAGCTTTCTTT.

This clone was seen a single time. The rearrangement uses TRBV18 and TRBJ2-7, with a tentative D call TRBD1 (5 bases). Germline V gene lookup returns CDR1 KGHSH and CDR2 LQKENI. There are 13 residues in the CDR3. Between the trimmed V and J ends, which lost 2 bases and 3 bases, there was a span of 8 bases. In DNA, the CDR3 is TGTGCCAGCTCACCAGGCAGGGACTACGAGCAGTACTTC. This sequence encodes CASSPGRDYEQYF.

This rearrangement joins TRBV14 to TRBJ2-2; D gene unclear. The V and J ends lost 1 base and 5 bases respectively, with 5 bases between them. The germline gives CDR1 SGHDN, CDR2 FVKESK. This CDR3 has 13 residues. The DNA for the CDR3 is TGTGCCAGCAGCCAAGGGTTAACCGGGGAGCTGTTTTTT. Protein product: CASSQGLTGELFF.

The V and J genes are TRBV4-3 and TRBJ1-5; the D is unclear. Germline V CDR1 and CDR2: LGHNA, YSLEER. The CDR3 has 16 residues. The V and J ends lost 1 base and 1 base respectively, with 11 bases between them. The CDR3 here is CASSQAYGISNQPQHF. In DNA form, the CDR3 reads TGCGCCAGCAGCCAAGCTTACGGAATAAGCAATCAGCCCCAGCATTTT.

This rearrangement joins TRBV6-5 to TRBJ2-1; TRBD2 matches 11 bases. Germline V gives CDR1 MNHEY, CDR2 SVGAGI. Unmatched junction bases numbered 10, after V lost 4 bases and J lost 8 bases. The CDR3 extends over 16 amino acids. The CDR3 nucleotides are TGTGCCAGCAGTTTAAGTAGCGGGAGGGCCAGCTATGAGCAGTTCTTC. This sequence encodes CASSLSSGRASYEQFF.

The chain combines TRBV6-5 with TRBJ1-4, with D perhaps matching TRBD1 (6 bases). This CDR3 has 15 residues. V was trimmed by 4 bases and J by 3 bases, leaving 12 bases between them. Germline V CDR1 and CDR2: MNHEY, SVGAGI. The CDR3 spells CASSSPGVPNEKLFF. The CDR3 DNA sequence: TGTGCCAGCAGTTCTCCAGGGGTGCCTAATGAAAAACTGTTTTTT.

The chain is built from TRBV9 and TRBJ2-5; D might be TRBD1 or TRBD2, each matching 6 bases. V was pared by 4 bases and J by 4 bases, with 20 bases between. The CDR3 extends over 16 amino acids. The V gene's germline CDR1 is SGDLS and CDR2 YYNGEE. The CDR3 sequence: CASSSLSWGAAETQYF. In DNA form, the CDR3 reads TGTGCCAGCAGCTCCCTCTCTTGGGGGGCTGCAGAGACCCAGTACTTC.

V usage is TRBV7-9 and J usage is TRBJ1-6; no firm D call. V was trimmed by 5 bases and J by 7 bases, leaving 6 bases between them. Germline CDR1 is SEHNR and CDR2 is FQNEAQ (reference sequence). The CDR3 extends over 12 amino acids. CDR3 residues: CASSLTNSPLHF. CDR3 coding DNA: TGTGCCAGCAGCCTTACCAATTCACCCCTCCACTTT.

This CDR3 is CASSAGNSGGQETQYF. CDR3 DNA: TGTGCCAGCAGCGCAGGGAATAGCGGGGGGCAAGAGACCCAGTACTTC. This chain uses TRBV9 with TRBJ2-5; 10 nucleotides agree with TRBD2. V was clipped by 3 bases and J by 2 bases; unmatched bases: 7. Germline V gene sequence: CDR1 SGDLS, CDR2 YYNGEE. The CDR3 covers 16 residues.

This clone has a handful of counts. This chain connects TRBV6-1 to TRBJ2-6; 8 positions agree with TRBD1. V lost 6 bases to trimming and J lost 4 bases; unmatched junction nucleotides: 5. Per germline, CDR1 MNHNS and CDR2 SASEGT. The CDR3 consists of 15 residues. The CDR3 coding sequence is TGTGCCAGCAGCAACAGGGGGATCGGGGCCAACGTCCTGACTTTC. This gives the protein CASSNRGIGANVLTF.

CDR3 sequence (DNA): TGTGCCAGCAACTCCGGGATTTTCCCCACTGAAGCTTTCTTT. Its translation is CASNSGIFPTEAFF. The gene calls are TRBV28 and TRBJ1-1; no clear D. Per the germline V gene, CDR1 is MDHEN and CDR2 is SYDVKM. The ends were cut back, 7 bases at V and 4 bases at J, with 16 bases in the middle. The CDR3 length is 14 residues.

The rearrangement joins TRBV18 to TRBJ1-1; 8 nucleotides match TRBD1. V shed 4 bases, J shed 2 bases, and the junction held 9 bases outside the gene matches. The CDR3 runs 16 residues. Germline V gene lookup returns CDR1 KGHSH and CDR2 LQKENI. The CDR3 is CASSQGQGLINTEAFF. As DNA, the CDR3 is TGTGCCAGCTCACAAGGACAGGGCCTGATTAACACTGAAGCTTTCTTT.

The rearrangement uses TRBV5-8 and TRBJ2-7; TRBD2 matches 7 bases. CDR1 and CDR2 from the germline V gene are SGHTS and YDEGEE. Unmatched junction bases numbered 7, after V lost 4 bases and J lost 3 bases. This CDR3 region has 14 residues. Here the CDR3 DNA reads TGTGCCAGCAGCGCTAGCGGTAAGGACTACGAGCAGTACTTC. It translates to CASSASGKDYEQYF.

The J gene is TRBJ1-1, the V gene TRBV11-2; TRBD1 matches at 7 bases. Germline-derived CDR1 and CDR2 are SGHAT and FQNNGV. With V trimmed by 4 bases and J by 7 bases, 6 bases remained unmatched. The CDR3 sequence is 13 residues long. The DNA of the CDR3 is TGTGCCAGCAGCTCGAACCGGGACAGTGAAGCTTTCTTT. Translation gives CASSSNRDSEAFF.

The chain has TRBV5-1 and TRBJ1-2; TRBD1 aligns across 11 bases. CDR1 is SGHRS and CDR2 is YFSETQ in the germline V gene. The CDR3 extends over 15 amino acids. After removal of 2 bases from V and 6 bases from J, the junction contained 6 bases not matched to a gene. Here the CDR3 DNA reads TGCGCCAGCAGCTTCCAAACGGGACAGGGGGATGGCTACACCTTC. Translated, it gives CASSFQTGQGDGYTF.

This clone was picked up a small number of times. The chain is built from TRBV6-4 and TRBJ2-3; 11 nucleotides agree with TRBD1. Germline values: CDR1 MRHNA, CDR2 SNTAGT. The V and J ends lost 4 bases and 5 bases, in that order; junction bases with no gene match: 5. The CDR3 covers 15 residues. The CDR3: CASSADRGHRDTQYF. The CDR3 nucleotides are TGTGCCAGCAGTGCGGACAGGGGGCACAGAGATACGCAGTATTTT.

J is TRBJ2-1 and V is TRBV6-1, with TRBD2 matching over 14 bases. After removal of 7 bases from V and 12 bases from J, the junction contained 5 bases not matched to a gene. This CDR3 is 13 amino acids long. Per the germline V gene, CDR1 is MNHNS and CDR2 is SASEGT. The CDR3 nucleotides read TGTGCCAGCATTTTGACTAGCGGGGGGGGGCAGTTCTTC. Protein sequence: CASILTSGGGQFF.